One and the same sample provided the 30 T cell receptor beta chains below, sequenced in a study of molecular identifiers for immune sequencing clone quantification. TCRdb re-derived calls from the PCR reads in MiXCR, one entry per CDR3 protein. In the table there are over 65,000 distinct CDR3 sequences, more than 20% of which are singletons. The sample consisted of naive CD8+ T cells from blood, with Jurkat cell RNA spiked in. Sample subset: FACS-sorted CD8+CD4-CCR7+CD45RA+ naive T cells. The receptors come from a human donor in good health. Some libraries in this study had Jurkat cell RNA spiked in.

The sample holds a few counts of this clonotype. The chain links TRBV27 to TRBJ2-5, with TRBD1 as a possible D gene (6 bases). CDR1 is MNHEY and CDR2 is SMNVEV in the germline V gene (reference sequence). This CDR3 is built from 15 residues. V lost 4 bases and J 5 bases, leaving 17 bases between the germline ends. In nucleotides, the CDR3 is TGTGCCAGCAGTTCCCACACAGGGATCGGGGAGACCCAGTACTTC. Protein: CASSSHTGIGETQYF.

Comment on this clonotype: A much larger clone is a single base away; this may be a read error. The chain is built from TRBV27 and TRBJ1-3; TRBD1 aligns across 7 bases. From germline, CDR1 is MNHEY and CDR2 SMNVEV (reference sequence). The CDR3 is 15 amino acids. The CDR3 sequence is CASSSGTVSGNSIYF. The CDR3 DNA reads as TGTGCCAGCAGTTCCGGGACAGTCTCTGGAAACAGCATATATTTT.

Comment on this clonotype: Just one base apart from a much larger clone, this may be a read error. The chain is built from TRBV13 and TRBJ2-3; D might be TRBD2 (5 bases). The length of the CDR3 is 13 residues. Germline V gene sequence: CDR1 PRHDT, CDR2 FYEKMQ (reference sequence). As DNA, the CDR3 is TGTGCCGGCAGCAAGGGAGTTGCAGATACGCAGTATTTT. Translation gives CAGSKGVADTQYF.

This clonotype was seen just once. This may arise from a read error, as a much more abundant clone is one base away. The CDR3 here is CGSSQTGTEAFF. The CDR3 nucleotides read TGTGGCAGCAGCCAGACAGGGACTGAAGCTTTCTTT. The rearrangement links TRBV6-5 to TRBJ1-1; 7 bases fit TRBD1. This CDR3 is 12 amino acids long. Germline lookup yields CDR1 MNHEY and CDR2 SVGAGI.

Comments on this clonotype: This clone may be a read error of a much larger clone one base away. The V call is TRBV14, the J call TRBJ2-7, with 8 positions matching TRBD1. CDR3 length: 14 residues. Germline V gene data show CDR1 as SGHDN and CDR2 as FVKESK. The V and J ends lost 4 bases and 6 bases, in that order; junction bases with no gene match: 8. CDR3 bases: TGTGCCAGCAGCCCAGGGGGCCATGCCTGCGAGCAGTACTTC. Translating gives CASSPGGHACEQYF.

The CDR3: CASSLATGTGVSSSYNEQFF. CDR3 DNA: TGTGCCAGCAGCTTAGCCACCGGGACAGGGGTTTCGAGCTCCTACAATGAGCAGTTCTTC. V and J are TRBV7-8 and TRBJ2-1; 10 nucleotides line up with TRBD1. There are 20 residues in the CDR3. Germline CDR1 SGHVS, CDR2 FQNEAQ. V trimming: 0 bases; J trimming: 0 bases; junction bases outside the gene matches: 11.

This clonotype was found many times. The chain employs TRBV7-9 and TRBJ1-5; the D is unclear. From germline, CDR1 is SEHNR and CDR2 FQNEAQ (reference sequence). The CDR3 is made up of 17 amino acids. Trimming left V 5 bases short and J 4 bases short, with 21 bases between. The CDR3 reads CASSALPGVPGNQPQHF. CDR3 coding DNA: TGTGCCAGCAGCGCCTTACCCGGGGTCCCGGGGAATCAGCCCCAGCATTTT.

This rearrangement joins TRBV27 to TRBJ2-7; 7 bases align to TRBD2. V was pared by 2 bases and J by 3 bases, with 7 bases of the junction left unmatched. CDR3 length: 15 amino acids. CDR1 and CDR2 from the germline V gene are MNHEY and SMNVEV (reference sequence). The CDR3 here is CASSLRGGSFYEQYF. Here the CDR3 DNA reads TGTGCCAGCAGTTTACGTGGCGGGAGTTTCTACGAGCAGTACTTC.

Concerning this clonotype: A read error is possible here, since a much larger clone lies one base away. This chain links TRBV6-2 or TRBV6-3 with TRBJ2-7; 14 bases line up with TRBD2. In germline, CDR1 is MNHEY, CDR2 SVGEGT. This CDR3 is 13 amino acids long. DNA of the CDR3: TGTGCCAGCAGTTGCTCTGGGACTAGCGGGAGTAACTTC. Its translation: CASSCSGTSGSNF.

The chain uses TRBV19 and TRBJ1-5; 8 positions match TRBD1. The CDR3 sequence is 15 residues long. Germline assignment: CDR1 LNHDA and CDR2 SQIVND (reference sequence). After removal of 1 base from V and 6 bases from J, the junction contained 5 bases not matched to a gene. The chain's CDR3 is CASSIGGQAVQPQHF. The DNA of the CDR3 is TGTGCCAGTAGTATAGGGGGACAGGCCGTTCAGCCCCAGCATTTT.

With respect to this clonotype: This sequence may be a read error, since a much larger clone differs from it by one base. The rearrangement joins TRBV12-3 or TRBV12-4 to TRBJ2-3, with 11 bases matching TRBD2. The CDR3 runs 18 residues. After removal of 6 bases from V and 4 bases from J, the junction contained 15 bases not matched to a gene. The CDR3 protein is CASSLSPGTSGSADTQYF. CDR3 coding DNA: TGTGCCAGCAGCCTTTCGCCCGGGACTAGCGGTAGCGCAGATACGCAGTATTTT.

The chain has TRBV7-9 and TRBJ2-7; the D is unclear. Trimming cost V 0 bases and J 4 bases, with 16 bases left between them. The CDR3 has 16 amino acids. In germline, CDR1 is SEHNR, CDR2 FQNEAQ (reference sequence). As DNA, the CDR3 is TGTGCCAGCAGCTTAGCCCTGACACCCCCCGCGTACGAGCAGTACTTC. Its translation is CASSLALTPPAYEQYF.

In its sample, this clonotype was seen a few times. The V and J genes are TRBV9 and TRBJ1-1, with D possibly matching TRBD1 (6 bases). Germline V gene data show CDR1 as SGDLS and CDR2 as YYNGEE. V was trimmed by 4 bases and J by 2 bases, leaving 15 bases between them. The CDR3 is 15 residues long. The chain's CDR3 is CASSPTGTSNTEAFF. In DNA form, the CDR3 reads TGTGCCAGCAGCCCAACCGGGACAAGCAACACTGAAGCTTTCTTT. The variable domain in full, completed from reference TRBV9 and TRBJ1-1, reads DSGVTQTPKHLITATGQRVTLRCSPRSGDLSVYWYQQSLDQGLQFLIQYYNGEERAKGNILERFSAQQFPDLHSELNLSSLELGDSALYFCASSPTGTSNTEAFFGQGTRLTVV.

This clonotype was observed a handful of times. The rearrangement links TRBV30 to TRBJ1-1, with D unclear. Germline lookup yields CDR1 GTSNPN and CDR2 SVGIG (reference sequence). The ends were cut back, 0 bases at V and 4 bases at J, with 15 bases in the middle. The CDR3 loop spans 15 amino acids. The CDR3 region is CAWSVGGIGATEAFF. CDR3 sequence (DNA): TGTGCCTGGAGTGTAGGAGGGATTGGTGCCACTGAAGCTTTCTTT.

The genes are TRBV20-1 and TRBJ2-7; unclear D gene. Looked up from germline, CDR1 is DFQATT and CDR2 is SNEGSKA (reference sequence). This CDR3 contains 14 residues. Trimming took 0 bases from V and 2 from J, leaving 11 bases between them. The CDR3, as DNA: TGCAGTGCTAGAGATATCCGAGTCGCCTACGAGCAGTACTTC. This gives the protein CSARDIRVAYEQYF.

As to this clonotype: A much bigger clone sits one base away, suggesting this may be a read error. The V and J genes are TRBV2 and TRBJ1-5; D is undetermined. Germline CDR1 reads SNHLY; CDR2 reads FYNNEI. The CDR3 is made up of 15 amino acids. The CDR3 sequence: CAGSEAGYSNQPQHF. For the CDR3, the DNA is TGTGCCGGCAGTGAAGCAGGTTATAGCAATCAGCCCCAGCATTTT.

The genes are TRBV5-4 and TRBJ2-7; 9 bases match TRBD1. The V segment lost 2 bases and the J segment 2 bases; nucleotides outside the gene matches: 2. The germline V gene has CDR1 SGHNT and CDR2 YYREEE (reference sequence). The CDR3 runs to 14 residues. CDR3 in DNA: TGTGCCAGCAGCTTAGGGACAGGGCCCTACGAGCAGTACTTC. Residues: CASSLGTGPYEQYF. Using reference TRBV5-4 and TRBJ2-7 for the parts outside the CDR3, the full variable domain is ETGVTQSPTHLIKTRGQQVTLRCSSQSGHNTVSWYQQALGQGPQFIFQYYREEENGRGNFPPRFSGLQFPNYSSELNVNALELDDSALYLCASSLGTGPYEQYFGPGTRLTVT.

In this sample, this clonotype turned up once. A read error may be the cause here, since a much bigger clone is one base away. This chain uses TRBV18 with TRBJ2-3; D is perhaps TRBD1 or TRBD2 (5 bases each). Germline values: CDR1 KGHSH, CDR2 LQKENI. The CDR3 has 14 residues. DNA for the CDR3: TGTGCCAGCTCACCACCATCTAGCACAGGTACGCAGTATTTT. Translation: CASSPPSSTGTQYF.

This clonotype was recorded many times. The V gene is TRBV5-8, the J gene TRBJ1-4; 8 bases map to TRBD1. The CDR3 extends over 14 amino acids. J gave up 8 bases and V 5 bases, and 8 bases lay outside the gene matches. From germline, CDR1 is SGHTS and CDR2 YDEGEE. The CDR3 nucleotides are TGTGCCAGCAGTTCCGGACAGGGCGGAGAAAAACTGTTTTTT. Translation gives CASSSGQGGEKLFF.

There are many counts of this clonotype. The chain couples TRBV7-9 to TRBJ2-7; D may be TRBD1 (5 bases). Per germline, CDR1 SEHNR and CDR2 FQNEAQ (reference sequence). V lost 2 bases and J lost 4, with 6 bases in between. This CDR3 spans 12 amino acids. The CDR3 coding sequence is TGTGCCAGCAGCTTACAGGGATACGAGCAGTACTTC. Translated: CASSLQGYEQYF.

This clonotype has just a few counts. The CDR3 loop is CASSQDPGTGYSNQPQHF. The CDR3 region has the DNA TGTGCCAGCAGCCAAGATCCCGGGACAGGGTATAGCAATCAGCCCCAGCATTTT. The J gene is TRBJ1-5, the V gene TRBV3-1; TRBD1 matches 9 bases. Looked up from germline, CDR1 is LGHDT and CDR2 is YNNKEL (reference sequence). This CDR3 contains 18 residues. Losses at the gene ends were 0 bases for V and 0 bases for J; bases not matched to a gene: 6.

This clonotype was picked up a small number of times. The chain has TRBV13 and TRBJ1-1; D gene ambiguous. In germline, CDR1 is PRHDT, CDR2 FYEKMQ (reference sequence). V gave up 0 bases and J gave up 4 bases, with 12 bases separating them. This CDR3 contains 15 residues. The CDR3 DNA is TGTGCCAGCAGCTTAGGGTTCAGGTTGGGCACTGAAGCTTTCTTT. Protein: CASSLGFRLGTEAFF. Drawing the rest from reference TRBV13 and TRBJ1-1, the complete variable domain is AAGVIQSPRHLIKEKRETATLKCYPIPRHDTVYWYQQGPGQDPQFLISFYEKMQSDKGSIPDRFSAQQFSDYHSELNMSSLELGDSALYFCASSLGFRLGTEAFFGQGTRLTVV.

This clonotype was detected many times. The chain carries TRBV28 and TRBJ2-7, with 7 bases matching TRBD1. The CDR3 covers 17 residues. Trimming at V came to 5 bases and at J to 0 bases, leaving 13 bases not matched to a gene. CDR1 and CDR2 (germline): MDHEN, SYDVKM. CDR3 nucleotides: TGTGCCAGCAGTCCGACCCTACCGGGACAGCGCTCCTACGAGCAGTACTTC. This encodes CASSPTLPGQRSYEQYF.

This clonotype was seen more than once but under ten times. V gene TRBV19 combines with J gene TRBJ2-4, with D uncertain. Germline CDR1 and CDR2: LNHDA and SQIVND (reference sequence). The length of the CDR3 is 12 residues. Trimming took off 7 bases at V and 6 bases at J, with 10 bases between the two ends. CDR3: CASIDQRNIQYF. The CDR3 nucleotides are TGTGCCAGTATTGACCAAAGAAACATTCAGTACTTC. Full variable domain (rest looked up from reference TRBV19 and TRBJ2-4): DGGITQSPKYLFRKEGQNVTLSCEQNLNHDAMYWYRQDPGQGLRLIYYSQIVNDFQKGDIAEGYSVSREKKESFPLTVTSAQKNPTAFYLCASIDQRNIQYFGAGTRLSVL.

The rearrangement links TRBV19 to TRBJ1-5; D remains unclear. Trimming took off 11 bases at V and 7 bases at J, with 18 bases between the two ends. CDR1 is LNHDA, CDR2 SQIVND, per germline (reference sequence). CDR3 length equals 13 residues. The CDR3 region is CAGHGDWHQPQHF. CDR3 bases: TGTGCCGGCCATGGCGACTGGCACCAGCCCCAGCATTTT.

This rearrangement joins TRBV20-1 to TRBJ1-4, with D unclear. V lost 2 bases and J lost 6, with 19 bases in between. The germline CDR1 and CDR2 sequences are DFQATT and SNEGSKA (reference sequence). The CDR3 length is 16 residues. The CDR3 region is CSARPEGPTYYEKLFF. The CDR3 coding sequence is TGCAGTGCTAGACCCGAAGGACCGACATATTATGAAAAACTGTTTTTT.

Comment on this clonotype: A much larger clone differs by one base, so this may be a read error. J is TRBJ2-3 and V is TRBV5-1; D call uncertain. Trimming stripped 5 bases from V and 2 bases from J, with 9 bases between. Per germline, CDR1 SGHRS and CDR2 YFSETQ. This CDR3 is built from 13 residues. DNA of the CDR3: TGCGCCAGCAGGACGAACAACACAGATACGCAGTATTTT. It is translated as CASRTNNTDTQYF.

This clonotype has just a few counts. This rearrangement joins TRBV24-1 to TRBJ2-7, with D tentatively TRBD2 (6 bases). The CDR3 runs to 14 residues. V was shortened by 4 bases and J by 3 bases, with 12 bases between the two germline ends. Germline V gene data show CDR1 as KGHDR and CDR2 as SFDVKD. Here the CDR3 DNA reads TGTGCCACCAGTGACGGGGGACGGAGCTACGAGCAGTACTTC. Its protein is CATSDGGRSYEQYF.

This clonotype was picked up many times. The chain is built from TRBV14 and TRBJ2-3; perhaps TRBD1 as D (5 bases). The CDR3 length is 15 residues. Germline V gene lookup returns CDR1 SGHDN and CDR2 FVKESK. V was shortened by 1 base and J by 0 bases, with 8 bases between the two germline ends. CDR3 nucleotides: TGTGCCAGCAGCCAAGGACAGATAAGCACAGATACGCAGTATTTT. It encodes CASSQGQISTDTQYF.

This clonotype showed up many times. This CDR3 is CASSPKGVGSGNTIYF. The CDR3 DNA reads TGTGCCAGCAGCCCCAAGGGGGTCGGCTCTGGAAACACCATATATTTT. The gene calls are TRBV7-6 and TRBJ1-3; TRBD1 is a possible D gene (6 bases). This CDR3 spans 16 amino acids. Per the germline V gene, CDR1 is SGHVS and CDR2 is FNYEAQ. With 5 bases removed from V and 0 bases from J, the gap between germline ends came to 14 bases.